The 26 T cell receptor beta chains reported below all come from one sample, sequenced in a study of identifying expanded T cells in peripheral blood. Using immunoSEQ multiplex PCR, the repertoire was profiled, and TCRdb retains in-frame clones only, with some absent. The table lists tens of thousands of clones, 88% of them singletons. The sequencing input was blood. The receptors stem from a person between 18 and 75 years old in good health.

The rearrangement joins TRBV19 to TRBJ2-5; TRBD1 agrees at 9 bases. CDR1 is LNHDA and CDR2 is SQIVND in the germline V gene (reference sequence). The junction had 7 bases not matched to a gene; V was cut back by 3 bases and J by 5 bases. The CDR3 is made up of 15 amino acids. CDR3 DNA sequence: TGTGCCAGTAGTATTTCCGGGACAGGGTGGGAGACCCAGTACTTC. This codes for CASSISGTGWETQYF.

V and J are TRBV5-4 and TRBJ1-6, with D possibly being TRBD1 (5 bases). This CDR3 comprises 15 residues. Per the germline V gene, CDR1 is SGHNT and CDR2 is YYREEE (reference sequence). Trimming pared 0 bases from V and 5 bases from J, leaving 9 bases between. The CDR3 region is CASSLGSTDNSPLHF. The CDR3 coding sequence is TGTGCCAGCAGCTTGGGGTCGACAGATAATTCACCCCTCCACTTT.

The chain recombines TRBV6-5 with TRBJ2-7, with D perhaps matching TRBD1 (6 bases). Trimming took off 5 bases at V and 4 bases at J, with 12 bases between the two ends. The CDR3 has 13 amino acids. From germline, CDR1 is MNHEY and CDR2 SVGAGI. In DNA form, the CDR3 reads TGTGCCAGCAGTCCGCGCAGGGGTTACGAGCAGTACTTC. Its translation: CASSPRRGYEQYF.

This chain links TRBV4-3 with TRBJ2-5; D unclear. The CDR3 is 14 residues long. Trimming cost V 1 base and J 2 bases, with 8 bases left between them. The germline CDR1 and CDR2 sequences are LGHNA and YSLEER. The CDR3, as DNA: TGCGCCAGCAGCCAAGTGGTGGAACAAGAGACCCAGTACTTC. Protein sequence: CASSQVVEQETQYF.

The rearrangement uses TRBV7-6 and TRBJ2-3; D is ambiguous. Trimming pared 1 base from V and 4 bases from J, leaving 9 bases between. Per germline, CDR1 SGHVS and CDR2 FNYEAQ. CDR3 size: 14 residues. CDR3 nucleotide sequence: TGTGCCAGCAGCTTAGGTCATAAGGCAGATACGCAGTATTTT. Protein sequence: CASSLGHKADTQYF.

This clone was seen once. This chain's CDR3 is CASSTYPGFNTGELFF. CDR3 DNA: TGCGCCAGCAGCACTTACCCGGGTTTTAACACCGGGGAGCTGTTTTTT. This chain uses TRBV5-1 with TRBJ2-2; D unclear. Looked up from germline, CDR1 is SGHRS and CDR2 is YFSETQ. CDR3 length equals 16 residues. Trimming pared 4 bases from V and 2 bases from J, leaving 15 bases between.

In DNA form, the CDR3 reads TGTGCCAGCGGCACCCGGGACAGGGGGCTCTATGAGCAGTTCTTC. This gives the protein CASGTRDRGLYEQFF. The chain carries TRBV6-5 and TRBJ2-1, with TRBD1 identical over 12 bases. The CDR3 extends over 15 amino acids. CDR1 and CDR2 (germline): MNHEY, SVGAGI. J gave up 8 bases and V 8 bases, and 10 bases lay outside the gene matches.

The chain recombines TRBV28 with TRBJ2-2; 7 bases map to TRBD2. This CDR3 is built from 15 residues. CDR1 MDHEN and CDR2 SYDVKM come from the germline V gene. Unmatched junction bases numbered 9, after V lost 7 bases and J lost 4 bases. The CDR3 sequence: CASTLSPSGTGELFF. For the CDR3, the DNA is TGTGCCAGCACCCTAAGTCCTAGCGGCACCGGGGAGCTGTTTTTT.

CDR3 loop: CAWGRGTDTEAFF. DNA for the CDR3: TGTGCCTGGGGGCGGGGGACAGACACTGAAGCTTTCTTT. V is TRBV30 and J is TRBJ1-1; 7 nucleotides agree with TRBD1. The CDR3 length is 13 residues. Germline V lookup: CDR1 GTSNPN, CDR2 SVGIG (reference sequence). After removal of 5 bases from V and 3 bases from J, the junction contained 6 bases not matched to a gene.

The CDR3 bases are TGTGCCAGCAGACGCGGGGGGGCTAATGAGCAGTTCTTC. Protein: CASRRGGANEQFF. The chain couples TRBV7-2 to TRBJ2-1; 9 bases align to TRBD2. Germline CDR1 reads SGHTA; CDR2 reads FQGNSA. The CDR3 runs 13 residues. J lost 7 bases, V lost 6 bases, and 4 bases had no gene match.

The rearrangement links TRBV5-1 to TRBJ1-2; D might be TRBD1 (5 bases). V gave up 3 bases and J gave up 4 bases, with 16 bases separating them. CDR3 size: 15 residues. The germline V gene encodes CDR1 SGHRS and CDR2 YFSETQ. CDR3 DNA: TGCGCCAGCAGCTCGGAGGGGCGCCCTATCTATGGCTACACCTTC. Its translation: CASSSEGRPIYGYTF.

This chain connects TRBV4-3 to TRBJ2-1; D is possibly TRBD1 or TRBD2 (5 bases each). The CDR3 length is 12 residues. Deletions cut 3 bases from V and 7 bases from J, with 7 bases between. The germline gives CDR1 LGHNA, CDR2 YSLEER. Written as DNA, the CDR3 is TGCGCCAGCAGCCAGGGGGAAAATGAGCAGTTCTTC. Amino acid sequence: CASSQGENEQFF.

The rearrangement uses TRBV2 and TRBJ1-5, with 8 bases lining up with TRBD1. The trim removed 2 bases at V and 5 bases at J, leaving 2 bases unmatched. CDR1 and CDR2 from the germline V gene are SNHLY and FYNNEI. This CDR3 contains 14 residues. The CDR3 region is CASSESTGDQPQHF. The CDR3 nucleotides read TGTGCCAGCAGTGAATCGACAGGGGATCAGCCCCAGCATTTT.

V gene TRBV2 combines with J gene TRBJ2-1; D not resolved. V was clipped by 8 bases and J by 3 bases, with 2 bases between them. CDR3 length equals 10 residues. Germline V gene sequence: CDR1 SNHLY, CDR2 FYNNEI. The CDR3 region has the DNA TGTGCCAGCCTCTACAATGAGCAGTTCTTC. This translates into CASLYNEQFF.

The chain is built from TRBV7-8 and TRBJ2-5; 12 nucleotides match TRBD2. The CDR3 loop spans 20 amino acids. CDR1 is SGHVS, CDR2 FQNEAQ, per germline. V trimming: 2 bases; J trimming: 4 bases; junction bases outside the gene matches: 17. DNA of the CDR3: TGTGCCAGCAGCTTACTGCGTCGAGGGGGACTAGCGGGCCCCGGAGAGACCCAGTACTTC. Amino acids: CASSLLRRGGLAGPGETQYF. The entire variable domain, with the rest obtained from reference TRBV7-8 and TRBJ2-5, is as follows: GAGVSQSPRYKVAKRGQDVALRCDPISGHVSLFWYQQALGQGPEFLTYFQNEAQLDKSGLPSDRFFAERPEGSVSTLKIQRTQQEDSAVYLCASSLLRRGGLAGPGETQYFGPGTRLLVL.

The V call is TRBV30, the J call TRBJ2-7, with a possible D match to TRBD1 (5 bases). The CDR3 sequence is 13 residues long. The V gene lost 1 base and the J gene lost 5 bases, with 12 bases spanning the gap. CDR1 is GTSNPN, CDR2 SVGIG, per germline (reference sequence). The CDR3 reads CAWSGWGGDEQYF. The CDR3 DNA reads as TGTGCCTGGAGTGGTTGGGGCGGCGACGAGCAGTACTTC.

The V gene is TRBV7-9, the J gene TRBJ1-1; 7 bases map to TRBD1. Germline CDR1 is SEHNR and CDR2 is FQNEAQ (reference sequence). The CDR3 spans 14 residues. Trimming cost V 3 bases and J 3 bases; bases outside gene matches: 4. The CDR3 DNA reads TGTGCCAGCAGCTTCACAGGGGTGGACACTGAAGCTTTCTTT. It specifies CASSFTGVDTEAFF.

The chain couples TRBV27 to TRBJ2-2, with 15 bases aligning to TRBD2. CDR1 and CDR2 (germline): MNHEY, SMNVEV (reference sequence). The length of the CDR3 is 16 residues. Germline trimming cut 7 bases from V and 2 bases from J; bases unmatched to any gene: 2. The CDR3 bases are TGTGCCAGCACGGGACTAGCGGGGGGTAACACCGGGGAGCTGTTTTTT. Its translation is CASTGLAGGNTGELFF.

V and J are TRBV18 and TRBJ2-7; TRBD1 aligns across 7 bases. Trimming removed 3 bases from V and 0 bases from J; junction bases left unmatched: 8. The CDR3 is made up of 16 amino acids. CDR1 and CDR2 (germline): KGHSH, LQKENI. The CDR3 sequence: CASSPRDRQISYEQYF. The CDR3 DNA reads TGTGCCAGCTCACCTCGGGACAGACAGATCTCCTACGAGCAGTACTTC.

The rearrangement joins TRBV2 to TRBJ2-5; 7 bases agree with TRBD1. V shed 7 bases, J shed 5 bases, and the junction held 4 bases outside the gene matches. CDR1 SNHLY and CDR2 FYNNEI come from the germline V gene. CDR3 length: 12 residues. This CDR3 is CASNTGDETQYF. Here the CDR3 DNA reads TGTGCCAGCAATACAGGGGATGAGACCCAGTACTTC.

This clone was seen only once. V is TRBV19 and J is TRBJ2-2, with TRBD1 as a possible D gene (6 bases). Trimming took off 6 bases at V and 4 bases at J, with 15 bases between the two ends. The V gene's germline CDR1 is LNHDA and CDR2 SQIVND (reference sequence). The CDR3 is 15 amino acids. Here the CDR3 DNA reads TGTGCCAGTAGAGTGACCGGGACACTCACCGGGGAGCTGTTTTTT. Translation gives CASRVTGTLTGELFF.

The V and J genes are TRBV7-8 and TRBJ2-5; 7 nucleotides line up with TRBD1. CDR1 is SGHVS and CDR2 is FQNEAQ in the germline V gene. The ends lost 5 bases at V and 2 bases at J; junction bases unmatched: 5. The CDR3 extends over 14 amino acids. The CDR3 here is CASSIRTGQETQYF. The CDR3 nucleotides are TGTGCCAGCAGCATAAGGACAGGACAAGAGACCCAGTACTTC.

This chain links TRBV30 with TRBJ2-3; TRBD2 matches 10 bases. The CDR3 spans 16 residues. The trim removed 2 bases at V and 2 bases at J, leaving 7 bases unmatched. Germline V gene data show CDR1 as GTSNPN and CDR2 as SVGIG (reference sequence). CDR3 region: CAWSRGAGGITDTQYF. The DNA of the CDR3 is TGTGCCTGGAGTAGGGGAGCGGGGGGGATCACAGATACGCAGTATTTT.

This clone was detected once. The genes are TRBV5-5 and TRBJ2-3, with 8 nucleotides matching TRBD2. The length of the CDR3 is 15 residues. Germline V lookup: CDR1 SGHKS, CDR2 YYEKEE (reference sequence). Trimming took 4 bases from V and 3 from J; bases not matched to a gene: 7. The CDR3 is CASSLGAGGTDTQYF. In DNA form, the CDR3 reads TGTGCCAGCAGCCTGGGGGCGGGGGGTACAGATACGCAGTATTTT.

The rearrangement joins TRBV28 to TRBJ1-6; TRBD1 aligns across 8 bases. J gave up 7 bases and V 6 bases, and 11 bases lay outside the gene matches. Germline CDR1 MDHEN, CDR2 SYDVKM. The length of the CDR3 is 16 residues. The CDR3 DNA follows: TGTGCCAGCAGCCACCGACAGGGGACGTTCAATTCACCCCTCCACTTT. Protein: CASSHRQGTFNSPLHF.

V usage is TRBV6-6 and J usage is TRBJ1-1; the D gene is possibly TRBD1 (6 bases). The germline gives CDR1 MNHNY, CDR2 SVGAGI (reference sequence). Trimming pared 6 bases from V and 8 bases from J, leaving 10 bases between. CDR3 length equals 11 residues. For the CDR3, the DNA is TGTGCCAGCAGATGGACAGCAGAAGCTTTCTTT. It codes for CASRWTAEAFF.